These T cell receptor beta chains were read from a single sample in a study of blood T cell repertoires in COVID-19. Some clones are missing from TCRdb's copy, which holds only in-frame ones; the method was immunoSEQ multiplex PCR. In the table there are some 190,000 clones, 84% of which are singletons. Sequenced: PBMCs or T cells enriched from blood (not recorded which). The receptor set was obtained from a young woman who had been exposed to COVID-19. The CDR3 runs from the conserved cysteine through the conserved F or W. A D gene is named only where the DNA matches it firmly. The size of a clone is reported for some rows only, either as once, few or many, or as a class for expanded clones.

CDR3aa,CDR3nt,abundance,j_gene,v_gene,d_gene
CASSASGANTGELFF,TGTGCCAGCAGCGCGAGCGGCGCTAACACCGGGGAGCTGTTTTTT,once,TRBJ2-2,TRBV9,.
CASGPPGGGNTEAFF,TGTGCTAGTGGTCCGCCGGGAGGCGGGAACACTGAAGCTTTCTTT,.,TRBJ1-1,TRBV12-5,.
CSTAPSGPTDTQYF,TGCAGCACCGCCCCTAGCGGCCCCACAGATACGCAGTATTTT,.,TRBJ2-3,TRBV29-1,TRBD2
CAWRGGTGGAHTQYF,TGTGCCTGGAGAGGAGGGACCGGGGGGGCACATACGCAGTATTTT,.,TRBJ2-3,TRBV30,TRBD2
CASSLVPGTGGYGYTF,TGTGCCAGCAGCTTAGTCCCCGGGACAGGGGGATATGGCTACACCTTC,.,TRBJ1-2,TRBV7-8,TRBD1
CASSTRSIQVTGSPLHF,TGTGCCAGTAGTACCAGGTCGATACAGGTGACGGGTTCACCCCTCCACTTT,.,TRBJ1-6,TRBV19,.
CASSRDRGGPVNTEAFF,TGTGCCAGCAGCCGGGACAGGGGGGGTCCAGTGAACACTGAAGCTTTCTTT,medium-sized,TRBJ1-1,TRBV5-4,TRBD1
CASSLQGWNQPQHF,TGTGCCAGCAGCTTACAGGGATGGAATCAGCCCCAGCATTTT,.,TRBJ1-5,TRBV5-6,.
CASSFREVREKLFF,TGTGCCAGCAGCTTCAGGGAGGTCCGTGAAAAACTGTTTTTT,.,TRBJ1-4,TRBV5-5,.
CASALSGANVLTF,TGTGCCAGCGCTCTATCTGGGGCCAACGTCCTGACTTTC,.,TRBJ2-6,TRBV12-3/TRBV12-4,.
CASRAGTGTYEQYF,TGTGCCAGCAGGGCCGGGACAGGGACTTACGAGCAGTACTTC,few,TRBJ2-7,TRBV2,TRBD1
CASSPRTQRGTDTQYF,TGTGCCAGCTCACCCCGCACCCAGCGGGGAACAGATACGCAGTATTTT,.,TRBJ2-3,TRBV18,TRBD2
CASSEALPLAGHQPQHF,TGTGCCAGCAGTGAAGCGCTCCCCCTGGCAGGGCATCAGCCCCAGCATTTT,few,TRBJ1-5,TRBV6-1,.
CASSPRRTGNYGYTF,TGTGCCAGCAGTCCCCGTCGGACAGGGAACTATGGCTACACCTTC,.,TRBJ1-2,TRBV6-5,TRBD1
CASSLRQPFSNTEAFF,TGTGCCAGCAGCTTAAGACAGCCCTTTTCGAACACTGAAGCTTTCTTT,few,TRBJ1-1,TRBV7-2,.
CASSQSLVQPQHF,TGTGCCAGCAGCCAATCCTTAGTACAGCCCCAGCATTTT,.,TRBJ1-5,TRBV16,.
CASSLSAGSRTDTQYF,TGTGCCAGCAGCTTATCGGCGGGGAGTCGGACAGATACGCAGTATTTT,.,TRBJ2-3,TRBV11-2,.
CASSALMLRKTKNIQYF,TGTGCCAGCAGCGCCTTGATGCTGAGAAAAACCAAAAACATTCAGTACTTC,few,TRBJ2-4,TRBV11-2,.
CASSLAEGITEAFF,TGTGCCAGCAGCTTGGCGGAGGGCATCACTGAAGCTTTCTTT,.,TRBJ1-1,TRBV5-6,.
CASSSRTGSTEAFF,TGTGCCAGCAGTTCAAGGACAGGGTCCACTGAAGCTTTCTTT,.,TRBJ1-1,TRBV6-2/TRBV6-3,TRBD1
CASSSRQTEMNTEAFF,TGTGCCAGCAGCTCCCGACAGACAGAAATGAACACTGAAGCTTTCTTT,.,TRBJ1-1,TRBV7-3,.
CASSPATYTQYF,TGTGCCAGCAGTCCCGCCACATATACGCAGTATTTT,.,TRBJ2-3,TRBV7-2,.
CSVFGQGSSDEQFF,TGCAGCGTATTCGGACAGGGGAGTAGCGATGAGCAGTTCTTC,.,TRBJ2-1,TRBV29-1,TRBD1
CASSLRIAGRTDTQYF,TGTGCCAGCAGCTTACGAATAGCGGGGAGGACAGATACGCAGTATTTT,.,TRBJ2-3,TRBV7-2,TRBD2
CASRRQGPGSYEQYF,TGTGCCAGCAGGCGACAGGGGCCTGGCTCCTACGAGCAGTACTTC,.,TRBJ2-7,TRBV6-5,TRBD1
CASSYGGPATKETQYF,TGTGCCAGCAGTTACGGGGGACCCGCAACTAAAGAGACCCAGTACTTC,.,TRBJ2-5,TRBV28,.
CASSHAQSYEQYF,TGTGCCAGCAGCCATGCCCAGTCCTACGAGCAGTACTTC,.,TRBJ2-7,TRBV3-1/TRBV3-2,.
CAWSPGQGLAGYTF,TGTGCCTGGAGTCCGGGACAGGGTCTAGCTGGCTACACCTTC,once,TRBJ1-2,TRBV30,TRBD1
CASSQTTSGGAYEQYF,TGCGCCAGCAGCCAAACAACTAGCGGGGGAGCCTACGAGCAGTACTTC,once,TRBJ2-7,TRBV4-1,TRBD2
CASSQGEALSYEQYF,TGCGCCAGCAGCCAAGGGGAGGCACTCTCCTACGAGCAGTACTTC,.,TRBJ2-7,TRBV4-3,.
CASSEAGVVGYGYTF,TGTGCCAGCAGCGAGGCGGGGGTGGTAGGCTATGGCTACACCTTC,.,TRBJ1-2,TRBV9,.
CASSLDWQGQETQYF,TGTGCCAGCAGCTTAGACTGGCAGGGCCAAGAGACCCAGTACTTC,.,TRBJ2-5,TRBV11-2,.
CASSPGAEDGYTF,TGTGCCAGCAGCCCCGGCGCGGAAGACGGCTACACCTTC,.,TRBJ1-2,TRBV3-1/TRBV3-2,.
CASSEGGRTEAFF,TGTGCCAGCAGTGAGGGGGGGAGGACTGAAGCTTTCTTT,few,TRBJ1-1,TRBV6-1,.
CASSVSGGASTDTQYF,TGTGCCAGCAGCGTGAGTGGCGGGGCCAGCACAGATACGCAGTATTTT,.,TRBJ2-3,TRBV9,.
CASSTGDRGYTF,TGTGCCAGCAGTACCGGAGATAGGGGCTACACCTTC,.,TRBJ1-2,TRBV6-5,.
CASSTDRTSGGADTQYF,TGTGCCAGTAGTACTGATCGGACTAGCGGGGGAGCAGATACGCAGTATTTT,.,TRBJ2-3,TRBV19,TRBD2
CASSYSTSEQETQYF,TGTGCCAGCAGTTATTCCACTAGCGAACAAGAGACCCAGTACTTC,.,TRBJ2-5,TRBV6-2/TRBV6-3,TRBD2
CATRAPAGTSVPGRTQYF,TGTGCCACCAGGGCCCCGGCCGGGACTAGCGTCCCCGGACGGACCCAGTACTTC,.,TRBJ2-5,TRBV24-1,TRBD2
CASSLDGTSGVNEQFF,TGCGCCAGCAGCTTGGACGGGACTAGCGGGGTTAATGAGCAGTTCTTC,.,TRBJ2-1,TRBV5-1,TRBD2
CASSPSGYNNSPLHF,TGTGCCAGCTCACCGTCAGGCTACAATAATTCACCCCTCCACTTT,once,TRBJ1-6,TRBV18,.
CASSYSNRDYTF,TGTGCCAGCAGTTACTCAAACAGGGACTACACCTTC,.,TRBJ1-2,TRBV6-2/TRBV6-3,.
CASNFQGTPNYGYTF,TGTGCCAGCAACTTTCAAGGGACACCTAACTATGGCTACACCTTC,.,TRBJ1-2,TRBV7-2,.
CASSSVQSNQPQHF,TGTGCCAGCAGTTCCGTACAGAGCAATCAGCCCCAGCATTTT,.,TRBJ1-5,TRBV2,.
CASSAGTGNNSPLHF,TGTGCCAGCTCTGCCGGGACAGGGAATAATTCACCCCTCCACTTT,once,TRBJ1-6,TRBV18,TRBD1
CASSLKDSSYGYTF,TGCGCCAGCAGCCTGAAGGACAGCTCCTATGGCTACACCTTC,.,TRBJ1-2,TRBV5-1,.
CASRVRGGYSYEQYF,TGTGCCAGCAGGGTTAGGGGAGGTTACTCCTACGAGCAGTACTTC,few,TRBJ2-7,TRBV11-2,.
CASSETTGGNRGREAFF,TGTGCCAGCAGTGAGACCACAGGGGGTAACCGTGGTAGGGAAGCTTTCTTT,.,TRBJ1-1,TRBV25-1,TRBD1
CASSPSSYEQYF,TGTGCCAGCTCACCTAGCTCCTACGAGCAGTACTTC,.,TRBJ2-7,TRBV18,.
CASGYMNTEAFF,TGTGCTAGTGGGTACATGAACACTGAAGCTTTCTTT,.,TRBJ1-1,TRBV12-5,.
CASSLIGPGQAPVGNTIYF,TGTGCCAGCAGCTTAATCGGGCCGGGACAGGCCCCCGTGGGAAACACCATATATTTT,.,TRBJ1-3,TRBV7-3,TRBD1
CASSEGRVIGYTF,TGTGCCAGCAGTGAAGGCAGGGTCATAGGCTACACCTTC,.,TRBJ1-2,TRBV2,.
CASSPDQATEAFF,TGTGCCAGCTCACCAGATCAGGCCACTGAAGCTTTCTTT,once,TRBJ1-1,TRBV18,.
CASSPWTARGYTF,TGTGCCAGCAGCCCCTGGACAGCCCGTGGCTACACCTTC,.,TRBJ1-2,TRBV7-8,.
CSVEDIKDSGFQETQYF,TGCAGCGTTGAAGATATAAAGGACAGCGGCTTCCAAGAGACCCAGTACTTC,.,TRBJ2-5,TRBV29-1,.